The TCR beta chain described here comes from a study of T-cell memory formation after mild COVID-19. Study overall: Largely, TCR clusters stayed within a single donor.

Findings and limits, study-wide: Largely, contracting CD4+ clones fell within CM and EM, and contracting CD8+ clones within EMRA. The authors left the SARS-CoV-2 specificity of second-wave clones peaking on day 37 unconfirmed.

Deletions cut 7 bases from V and 0 bases from J, with 12 bases between. CDR3 length: 14 amino acids. One entry per CDR3 protein, called by TCRdb with MiXCR from the 5' RACE reads. The repertoire holds 270,000 or so distinct CDR3 sequences, with about 20% as singletons. There are a few counts of this clonotype. What it binds is not known. The sequence came from a man aged 18 to 30 who had mild COVID-19 (a few samples of this study predate the infection). Cell type and time point are not known. The sequencing sample was made of PBMCs or a T cell subset sorted from them (not recorded which). The chain combines TRBV12-3 or TRBV12-4 with TRBJ1-1; D may be TRBD1 (6 bases). The CDR3 DNA reads as TGTGCCAGCATCCAACAGGGCATGAACACTGAAGCTTTCTTT. It is translated as CASIQQGMNTEAFF.